This is a list of T cell receptor beta chains from one sample in a study of cytomegalovirus exposure and HLA in healthy donors. Sequencing used immunoSEQ multiplex PCR; TCRdb keeps in-frame clones, though not all of them. The sample has about 4,900 clones, roughly 80% seen once. Sequences were obtained from PBMCs. The receptors stem from a woman in her 40s in good health and CMV-seropositive. CDR3s include the opening cysteine and the closing phenylalanine or tryptophan. The D gene is left open where the match is weak. For some rows the clone size is stated as once, few or many, or as a class when expanded; others skip it.

.	.	TRBV30	TRBJ1-5	CAWSIQGQPQHF	TGTGCCTGGAGTATACAGGGACAGCCCCAGCATTTT
.	.	TRBV6-6	TRBJ2-7	CASSYLPDEQYF	TGTGCCAGCAGTTATCTACCCGACGAGCAGTACTTC
.	TRBD1	TRBV29-1	TRBJ1-3	CSAGQASSGNTIYF	TGCAGCGCCGGACAGGCGAGCTCTGGAAACACCATATATTTT
.	.	TRBV7-8	TRBJ1-5	CASSFSRDYQPQHF	TGTGCCAGCAGCTTTTCGAGGGATTATCAGCCCCAGCATTTT
.	TRBD2	TRBV5-1	TRBJ2-6	CASSGGASGANVLTF	TGCGCCAGTAGCGGGGGGGCCTCTGGGGCCAACGTCCTGACTTTC
.	TRBD1	TRBV30	TRBJ1-6	CAWIGQGNSPLHF	TGTGCCTGGATTGGACAGGGTAATTCACCCCTCCACTTT
.	TRBD2	TRBV5-3	TRBJ2-1	CARIRAGFLGREQFF	TGTGCCAGGATTCGAGCGGGATTTCTGGGGCGTGAGCAGTTCTTC
once	.	TRBV29-1	TRBJ2-5	CSVEGAEETQYF	TGCAGCGTTGAGGGAGCGGAAGAGACCCAGTACTTC
.	.	TRBV5-4	TRBJ2-7	CASSYDIPRSSYEQYF	TGTGCCAGCAGTTATGACATACCACGAAGCTCCTACGAGCAGTACTTC
.	TRBD1	TRBV6-1	TRBJ1-5	CASSEDRLYSNQPQHF	TGTGCCAGCAGTGAGGACAGGCTATATAGCAATCAGCCCCAGCATTTT